The 23 T cell receptor beta chains reported below all come from one sample, sequenced in a study of T-cell memory formation after mild COVID-19. One entry per CDR3 protein results from TCRdb running MiXCR on the 5' RACE reads. Of more than 300,000 distinct CDR3 sequences in the sample, approximately 13% were seen once. Sequencing was done on a sample of PBMCs or a T cell subset sorted from them (not recorded which). The receptor set was obtained from a man younger than 35 who had mild COVID-19 (a few samples of this study predate the infection). Cell type and time point are not known.

The chain couples TRBV7-9 to TRBJ1-2, with 10 nucleotides matching TRBD1. Germline trimming cut 5 bases from V and 4 bases from J; bases unmatched to any gene: 7. From germline, CDR1 is SEHNR and CDR2 FQNEAQ (reference sequence). The CDR3 contains 15 residues. Written as DNA, the CDR3 is TGTGCCAGCAGCCGCCGGGACAGGGGATCCTATGGCTACACCTTC. It translates to CASSRRDRGSYGYTF.

In its sample, this clonotype was seen a few times. This chain joins TRBV9 and TRBJ2-3; 13 bases align to TRBD2. Trimming removed 2 bases from V and 8 bases from J; junction bases left unmatched: 8. CDR3 length equals 16 residues. Germline CDR1 is SGDLS and CDR2 is YYNGEE. The CDR3 loop reads CASSVGTSGGAGTQYF. The CDR3 nucleotides are TGTGCCAGCAGCGTGGGCACTAGCGGGGGGGCCGGTACGCAGTATTTT.

This clonotype has more than one count but fewer than ten. The V call is TRBV7-9, the J call TRBJ2-1; the match to TRBD1 covers 8 bases. Germline V gene lookup returns CDR1 SEHNR and CDR2 FQNEAQ (reference sequence). Losses at the gene ends were 0 bases for V and 16 bases for J; bases not matched to a gene: 14. CDR3 length: 15 residues. The CDR3 is CASSLAAGTGPYVFF. In DNA, the CDR3 is TGTGCCAGCAGCTTAGCGGCCGGGACAGGCCCCTATGTCTTCTTC.

This clonotype showed up just a few times. This chain joins TRBV9 and TRBJ2-1; 11 nucleotides match TRBD2. Germline loops: CDR1 SGDLS, CDR2 YYNGEE. The CDR3 is 16 amino acids. Trimming cost V 0 bases and J 4 bases; bases outside gene matches: 3. The CDR3 region is CASSVVAGGLYNEQFF. The CDR3 nucleotides read TGTGCCAGCAGCGTAGTAGCGGGGGGGCTGTACAATGAGCAGTTCTTC. Drawing the rest from reference TRBV9 and TRBJ2-1, the complete variable domain is DSGVTQTPKHLITATGQRVTLRCSPRSGDLSVYWYQQSLDQGLQFLIQYYNGEERAKGNILERFSAQQFPDLHSELNLSSLELGDSALYFCASSVVAGGLYNEQFFGPGTRLTVL.

This clonotype has a count of ten or more. CDR3 sequence (DNA): TGCGCCAGCGCAGACTTGCCAACTAGCACAGATACGCAGTATTTT. Protein product: CASADLPTSTDTQYF. The chain is built from TRBV5-1 and TRBJ2-3; D is unresolved. V dropped 7 bases and J dropped 0 bases, with 15 bases sitting between them. The CDR3 length is 15 residues. Germline-derived CDR1 and CDR2 are SGHRS and YFSETQ.

This clonotype was observed a few times. The chain links TRBV4-1 to TRBJ1-2; D not certain. Trimming removed 5 bases from V and 6 bases from J, with 10 bases in between. The CDR3 is 12 residues long. Germline V CDR1 and CDR2: MGHRA, YSYEKL. CDR3: CASSDGENGYTF. CDR3 nucleotides: TGCGCCAGCAGCGACGGAGAGAATGGCTACACCTTC.

This clonotype was picked up a small number of times. The chain employs TRBV19 and TRBJ1-4, with 7 bases lining up with TRBD1. This CDR3 is built from 16 residues. Looked up from germline, CDR1 is LNHDA and CDR2 is SQIVND (reference sequence). With 1 base clipped from V and 2 bases from J, the junction kept 4 bases outside the gene matches. This CDR3 reads CASSIGATGTNEKLFF. DNA for the CDR3: TGTGCCAGTAGTATAGGCGCGACAGGGACTAATGAAAAACTGTTTTTT.

The chain recombines TRBV7-9 with TRBJ1-4; D is possibly TRBD1 (6 bases). Germline assignment: CDR1 SEHNR and CDR2 FQNEAQ (reference sequence). The CDR3 length is 15 residues. Trimming removed 5 bases at V and 10 bases at J, with 20 bases between. The CDR3 nucleotides read TGTGCCAGCAGCCACACCTCCGGACAGAGAGTAAAACTGTTTTTT. Amino acid sequence: CASSHTSGQRVKLFF.

This clonotype has at least ten counts. This rearrangement joins TRBV20-1 to TRBJ2-3; possible D gene TRBD1, 5 bases. The V end was cut by 4 bases, the J end by 0 bases, with 17 bases between. The CDR3 spans 16 residues. Germline values: CDR1 DFQATT, CDR2 SNEGSKA (reference sequence). The CDR3 region is CSAKGGATGSTDTQYF. Here the CDR3 DNA reads TGCAGTGCTAAGGGTGGGGCTACCGGAAGCACAGATACGCAGTATTTT.

This clonotype has a handful of counts. V and J are TRBV6-5 and TRBJ1-4; 7 bases are a match to TRBD1. Germline V lookup: CDR1 MNHEY, CDR2 SVGAGI. The CDR3 runs 14 residues. V was pared by 6 bases and J by 0 bases, with 1 base of the junction left unmatched. In nucleotides, the CDR3 is TGTGCCAGCAGCCAGGGGGCAACTAATGAAAAACTGTTTTTT. Translating gives CASSQGATNEKLFF.

This chain links TRBV19 with TRBJ2-5; the D gene is possibly TRBD2 (5 bases). Germline loops: CDR1 LNHDA, CDR2 SQIVND (reference sequence). CDR3 length: 18 amino acids. The V and J ends lost 1 base and 2 bases respectively, with 20 bases between them. CDR3: CASSIVSFSGSDQETQYF. CDR3 DNA sequence: TGTGCCAGTAGTATAGTATCCTTTTCTGGTAGCGATCAAGAGACCCAGTACTTC.

V usage is TRBV6-1 and J usage is TRBJ2-7; D might be TRBD1 (5 bases). Trimming took 0 bases from V and 3 from J, leaving 9 bases between them. Per germline, CDR1 MNHNS and CDR2 SASEGT. This CDR3 contains 14 residues. CDR3 sequence: CASSEAGRVYEQYV. The DNA of the CDR3 is TGTGCCAGCAGTGAAGCCGGCAGGGTCTACGAGCAGTACGTC.

The V and J genes are TRBV7-3 and TRBJ2-3; 9 bases are shared with TRBD1. CDR1 and CDR2 (germline): SGHTA, FQGTGA. This CDR3 has 16 residues. J was trimmed by 2 bases and V by 3 bases; bases with no gene match: 6. The CDR3: CASSLSTGGFTDTQYF. The CDR3 DNA is TGTGCCAGCAGCTTGAGCACAGGGGGCTTCACAGATACGCAGTATTTT.

The chain is built from TRBV4-2 and TRBJ2-3; D not resolved. Germline V gives CDR1 LGHNA, CDR2 YNFKEQ. The CDR3 has 15 amino acids. V dropped 4 bases and J dropped 1 base, with 12 bases sitting between them. CDR3 sequence reads: CASSLTLGRTDTQYF. The CDR3, as DNA: TGTGCCAGCAGCCTTACCCTGGGCCGCACAGATACGCAGTATTTT.

The chain carries TRBV5-1 and TRBJ2-3, with 9 positions matching TRBD2. The germline gives CDR1 SGHRS, CDR2 YFSETQ. This CDR3 contains 15 residues. V lost 5 bases and J lost 6; bases outside the gene matches: 10. The CDR3: CASRLNGGGVDTQYF. In DNA, the CDR3 is TGCGCCAGCAGATTAAATGGCGGGGGGGTGGATACGCAGTATTTT.

The chain combines TRBV2 with TRBJ2-5, with 11 positions matching TRBD1. Per germline, CDR1 SNHLY and CDR2 FYNNEI. This CDR3 spans 17 amino acids. V shed 7 bases and J 5 bases; nucleotides not matched to a gene: 15. CDR3 DNA: TGTGCCAGCACATTTCGTTGGACAGGGGGCTCGGGTGAGACCCAGTACTTC. Protein: CASTFRWTGGSGETQYF.

In this sample, this clonotype turned up a few times. This rearrangement joins TRBV6-1 to TRBJ1-5, with 9 nucleotides matching TRBD1. The V and J ends lost 3 bases and 3 bases, in that order; junction bases with no gene match: 3. The CDR3 is made up of 15 amino acids. CDR1 and CDR2 (germline): MNHNS, SASEGT. This CDR3 is CASSDRTGDNQPQHF. In DNA form, the CDR3 reads TGTGCCAGCAGTGACAGGACAGGGGACAATCAGCCCCAGCATTTT.

This clonotype was seen ten or more times. The chain combines TRBV28 with TRBJ2-3; 14 bases align to TRBD2. The germline gives CDR1 MDHEN, CDR2 SYDVKM. V shed 6 bases, J shed 5 bases, and the junction held 4 bases outside the gene matches. This CDR3 contains 15 residues. DNA of the CDR3: TGTGCCAGCAGCGGGACTAGCGGGGGACAAGATACGCAGTATTTT. Encoded protein: CASSGTSGGQDTQYF.

This rearrangement joins TRBV30 to TRBJ2-7; possible D gene TRBD1, 5 bases. The length of the CDR3 is 13 residues. V lost 2 bases and J 3 bases, leaving 11 bases between the germline ends. Germline CDR1 is GTSNPN and CDR2 is SVGIG (reference sequence). CDR3 coding DNA: TGTGCCTGGAGTCAAAGGACATTCTACGAGCAGTACTTC. This translates into CAWSQRTFYEQYF.

This chain uses TRBV20-1 with TRBJ1-1, with a possible D match to TRBD1 (6 bases). CDR1 DFQATT and CDR2 SNEGSKA come from the germline V gene (reference sequence). V was clipped by 3 bases and J by 3 bases, with 17 bases between them. The CDR3 extends over 15 amino acids. The CDR3 spells CSASEGGDKDTEAFF. CDR3 DNA sequence: TGCAGTGCTAGCGAAGGGGGTGATAAGGACACTGAAGCTTTCTTT.

The chain couples TRBV6-6 to TRBJ2-2; 12 positions agree with TRBD1. V gave up 7 bases and J gave up 7 bases; unmatched junction bases: 10. The germline CDR1 and CDR2 sequences are MNHNY and SVGAGI (reference sequence). The CDR3 has 16 residues. CDR3 loop: CASTTAGTGGFGELFF. CDR3 DNA: TGTGCCAGCACCACGGCCGGGACAGGGGGCTTCGGGGAGCTGTTTTTT.

In DNA, the CDR3 is TGTGCCAGCTCCCCTGCCAGGGGCTCCTACAATGAGCAGTTCTTC. This gives the protein CASSPARGSYNEQFF. The rearrangement links TRBV12-3 or TRBV12-4 to TRBJ2-1; D perhaps matches TRBD1 (6 bases). The CDR3 extends over 15 amino acids. With 8 bases removed from V and 0 bases from J, the gap between germline ends came to 14 bases.

This clonotype was detected a few times. The J gene is TRBJ1-1, the V gene TRBV5-1, with TRBD1 matching over 8 bases. The V gene's germline CDR1 is SGHRS and CDR2 YFSETQ. Losses at the gene ends were 4 bases for V and 5 bases for J; bases not matched to a gene: 10. The CDR3 spans 15 residues. Here the CDR3 reads CASSPGTGGGTEAFF. CDR3 in DNA: TGCGCCAGCAGCCCAGGGACAGGCGGAGGGACTGAAGCTTTCTTT.